Listed here is a single TCR beta chain. This record comes from a study of early T cells in non-severe SARS-CoV-2 infection. Unique molecular identifiers were added to individual cDNA molecules. One entry per CDR3 protein, called by TCRdb with MiXCR from the 5' RACE reads. The table records some 59,000 distinct CDR3 sequences, 8.5% to 10% of them present only once. The receptor's source is an adult who was a healthcare worker with PCR-confirmed SARS-CoV-2 infection or an uninfected control (not recorded which). Sequencing used whole blood, obtained at baseline.

CDR3 bases: TGTGCCAGCAGCCCACGTCCTTGGGCCAACGTCCTGACTTTC. Encoded protein: CASSPRPWANVLTF. The chain is built from TRBV7-2 and TRBJ2-6, with D unresolved. Germline V gene sequence: CDR1 SGHTA, CDR2 FQGNSA. The CDR3 has 14 amino acids. The ends were cut back, 5 bases at V and 5 bases at J, with 10 bases in the middle.